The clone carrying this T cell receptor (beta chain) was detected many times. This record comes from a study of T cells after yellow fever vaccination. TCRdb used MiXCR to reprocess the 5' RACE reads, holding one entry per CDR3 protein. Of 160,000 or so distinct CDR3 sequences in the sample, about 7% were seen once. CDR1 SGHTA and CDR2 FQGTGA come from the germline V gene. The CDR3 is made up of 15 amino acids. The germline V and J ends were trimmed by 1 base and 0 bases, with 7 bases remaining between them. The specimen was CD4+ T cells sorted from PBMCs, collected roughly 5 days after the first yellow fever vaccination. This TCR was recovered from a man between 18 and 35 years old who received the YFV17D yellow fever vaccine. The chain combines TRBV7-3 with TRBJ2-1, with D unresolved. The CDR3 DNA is TGTGCCAGCAGCTTAAATCGACACTCCTACAATGAGCAGTTCTTC. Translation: CASSLNRHSYNEQFF.